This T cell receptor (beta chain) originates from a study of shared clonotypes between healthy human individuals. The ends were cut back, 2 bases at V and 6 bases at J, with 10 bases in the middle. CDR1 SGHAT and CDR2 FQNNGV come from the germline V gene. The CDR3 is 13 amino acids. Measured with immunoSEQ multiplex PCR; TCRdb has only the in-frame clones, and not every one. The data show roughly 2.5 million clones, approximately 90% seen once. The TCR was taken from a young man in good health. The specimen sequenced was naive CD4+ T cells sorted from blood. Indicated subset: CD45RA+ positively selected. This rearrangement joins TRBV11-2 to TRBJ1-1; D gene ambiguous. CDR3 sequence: CASSLSQGPEAFF. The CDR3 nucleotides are TGTGCCAGCAGCTTATCCCAAGGCCCTGAAGCTTTCTTT.